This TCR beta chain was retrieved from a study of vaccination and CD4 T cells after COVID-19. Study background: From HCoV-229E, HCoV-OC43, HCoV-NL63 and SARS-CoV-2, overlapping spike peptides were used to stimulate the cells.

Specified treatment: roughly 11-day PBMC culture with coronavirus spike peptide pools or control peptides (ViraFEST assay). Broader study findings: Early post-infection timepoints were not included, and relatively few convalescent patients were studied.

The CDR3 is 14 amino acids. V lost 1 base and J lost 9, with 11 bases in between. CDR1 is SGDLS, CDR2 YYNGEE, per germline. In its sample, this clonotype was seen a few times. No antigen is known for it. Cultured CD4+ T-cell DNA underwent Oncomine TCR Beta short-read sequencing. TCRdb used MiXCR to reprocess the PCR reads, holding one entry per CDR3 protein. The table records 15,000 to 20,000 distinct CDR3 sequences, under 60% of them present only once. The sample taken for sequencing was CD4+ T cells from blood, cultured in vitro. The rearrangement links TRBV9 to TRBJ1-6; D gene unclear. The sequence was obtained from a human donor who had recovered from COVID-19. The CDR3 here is CASSVTGMRSPLHF. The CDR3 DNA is TGTGCCAGCAGCGTAACCGGAATGCGTTCACCCCTCCACTTT. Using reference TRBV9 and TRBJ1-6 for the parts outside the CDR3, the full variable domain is DSGVTQTPKHLITATGQRVTLRCSPRSGDLSVYWYQQSLDQGLQFLIQYYNGEERAKGNILERFSAQQFPDLHSELNLSSLELGDSALYFCASSVTGMRSPLHFGNGTRLTVT.